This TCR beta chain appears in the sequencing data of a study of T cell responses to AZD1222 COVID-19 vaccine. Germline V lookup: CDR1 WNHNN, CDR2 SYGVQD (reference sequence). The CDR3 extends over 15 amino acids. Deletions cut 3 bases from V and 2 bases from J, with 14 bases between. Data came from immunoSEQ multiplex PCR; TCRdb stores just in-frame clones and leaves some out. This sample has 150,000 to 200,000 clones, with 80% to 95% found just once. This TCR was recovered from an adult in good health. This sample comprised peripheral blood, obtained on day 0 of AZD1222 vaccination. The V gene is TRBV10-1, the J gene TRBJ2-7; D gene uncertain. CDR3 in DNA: TGCGCCAGCAGTGATAGGAAGTATGGAACCTACGAGCAGTACTTC. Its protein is CASSDRKYGTYEQYF.